Listed here are 27 T cell receptor beta chains from one sample, sequenced in a study of T cell responses to AZD1222 COVID-19 vaccine. Sequencing used immunoSEQ multiplex PCR; TCRdb keeps in-frame clones, though not all of them. The sample includes about 98,000 clones, 80% to 85% seen only once; the top ten take about 18%. Here the sequenced sample was peripheral blood, taken on day 0 of AZD1222 vaccination. All receptors derive from an adult in good health.

This chain joins TRBV2 and TRBJ1-1; D remains unclear. Germline CDR1 reads SNHLY; CDR2 reads FYNNEI. The CDR3 length is 14 residues. The ends were cut back, 6 bases at V and 0 bases at J, with 11 bases in the middle. CDR3 sequence reads: CASSQQSMNTEAFF. The CDR3 DNA reads TGTGCCAGCAGCCAACAGAGTATGAACACTGAAGCTTTCTTT.

V usage is TRBV6-5 and J usage is TRBJ2-3; D may match TRBD1 or TRBD2 (5 bases each). The V gene's germline CDR1 is MNHEY and CDR2 SVGAGI. V gave up 6 bases and J gave up 2 bases, with 15 bases separating them. The CDR3 totals 15 residues. DNA of the CDR3: TGTGCCAGCAGGAACCGGGACGGCTTCACAGATACGCAGTATTTT. Encoded protein: CASRNRDGFTDTQYF.

V is TRBV7-2 and J is TRBJ1-5, with D possibly TRBD1 on 5 matching bases. The CDR3 spans 15 residues. V was clipped by 1 base and J by 4 bases, with 11 bases between them. Germline CDR1 reads SGHTA; CDR2 reads FQGNSA. The CDR3 sequence: CASSLGVSGNQPQHF. Written as DNA, the CDR3 is TGTGCCAGCAGCTTAGGGGTTTCAGGGAATCAGCCCCAGCATTTT.

The V call is TRBV14, the J call TRBJ1-1; the D gene is possibly TRBD1 (5 bases). This CDR3 spans 14 amino acids. V lost 0 bases to trimming and J lost 6 bases, with 11 bases between them. Germline CDR1 is SGHDN and CDR2 is FVKESK. CDR3: CASSQDLSGAEAFF. Written as DNA, the CDR3 is TGTGCCAGCAGCCAAGATCTATCGGGGGCTGAAGCTTTCTTT.

The chain couples TRBV5-1 to TRBJ1-1; D ambiguous. The germline CDR1 and CDR2 sequences are SGHRS and YFSETQ. The CDR3 spans 13 residues. V was pared by 0 bases and J by 5 bases, with 8 bases between. The chain's CDR3 is CASSLESYTEAFF. The CDR3 coding sequence is TGCGCCAGCAGCTTGGAGTCGTATACTGAAGCTTTCTTT.

The chain employs TRBV9 and TRBJ1-2, with 7 nucleotides matching TRBD1. The CDR3 consists of 15 residues. V was clipped by 0 bases and J by 6 bases; unmatched bases: 8. In germline, CDR1 is SGDLS, CDR2 YYNGEE. CDR3 amino acids: CASSVAFTTGDGYTF. DNA for the CDR3: TGTGCCAGCAGCGTAGCTTTCACCACAGGGGATGGCTACACCTTC. The full variable domain, in which reference TRBV9 and TRBJ1-2 provide the parts outside the CDR3, is DSGVTQTPKHLITATGQRVTLRCSPRSGDLSVYWYQQSLDQGLQFLIQYYNGEERAKGNILERFSAQQFPDLHSELNLSSLELGDSALYFCASSVAFTTGDGYTFGSGTRLTVV.

V gene TRBV5-1 combines with J gene TRBJ2-2; unclear D gene. V was cut by 4 bases and J by 7 bases, with 11 bases left in between. The CDR3 has 13 amino acids. In germline, CDR1 is SGHRS, CDR2 YFSETQ. CDR3 in amino acids: CASSLSTNGELFF. The CDR3 nucleotides read TGCGCCAGCAGCCTCAGTACGAACGGGGAGCTGTTTTTT. The whole variable domain, remainder taken from reference TRBV5-1 and TRBJ2-2, is KAGVTQTPRYLIKTRGQQVTLSCSPISGHRSVSWYQQTPGQGLQFLFEYFSETQRNKGNFPGRFSGRQFSNSRSEMNVSTLELGDSALYLCASSLSTNGELFFGEGSRLTVL.

The CDR3 spells CASSIRALTNTDTQYF. Here the CDR3 DNA reads TGTGCCAGTAGTATACGGGCCTTAACTAACACAGATACGCAGTATTTT. This rearrangement joins TRBV19 to TRBJ2-3; D is ambiguous. The CDR3 covers 16 residues. The V gene's germline CDR1 is LNHDA and CDR2 SQIVND (reference sequence). V lost 2 bases, J lost 2 bases, and 14 bases lay in between.

CDR3 sequence: CASSAPSEHGYTF. Here the CDR3 DNA reads TGTGCCAGCAGTGCCCCGTCTGAACATGGCTACACCTTC. This chain connects TRBV25-1 to TRBJ1-2; D is unclear. V gave up 4 bases and J gave up 6 bases, with 12 bases separating them. Germline V gene data show CDR1 as MGHDK and CDR2 as SYGVNS. The CDR3 has 13 residues.

The chain is built from TRBV11-2 and TRBJ2-5, with 11 bases matching TRBD2. This CDR3 has 16 residues. Germline lookup yields CDR1 SGHAT and CDR2 FQNNGV. V dropped 6 bases and J dropped 4; count of bases not matched to a gene: 10. This CDR3 is CASRTSGAHQGETQYF. The CDR3 nucleotides read TGTGCCAGCAGGACTAGCGGGGCCCATCAGGGAGAGACCCAGTACTTC.

The chain has TRBV7-2 and TRBJ2-1, with 8 bases fitting TRBD2. The CDR3 consists of 16 residues. V was clipped by 4 bases and J by 9 bases; unmatched bases: 14. The V gene's germline CDR1 is SGHTA and CDR2 FQGNSA. CDR3 sequence: CASSSTPGLVFREQFF. In DNA form, the CDR3 reads TGTGCCAGCAGCTCGACACCGGGACTAGTTTTCCGTGAGCAGTTCTTC. Together with reference TRBV7-2 and TRBJ2-1, the CDR3 gives the full variable domain: GAGVSQSPSNKVTEKGKDVELRCDPISGHTALYWYRQSLGQGLEFLIYFQGNSAPDKSGLPSDRFSAERTGGSVSTLTIQRTQQEDSAVYLCASSSTPGLVFREQFFGPGTRLTVL.

V is TRBV6-2 or TRBV6-3 and J is TRBJ1-5; D gene ambiguous. CDR1 is MNHEY and CDR2 is SVGEGT in the germline V gene. V was clipped by 0 bases and J by 9 bases, with 6 bases between them. The CDR3 spans 12 residues. The CDR3 DNA reads TGTGCCAGCAGTTACTCCCAAGGGCCCCAGCATTTT. Amino acid sequence: CASSYSQGPQHF.

This chain joins TRBV30 and TRBJ1-2; D call uncertain. V was clipped by 5 bases and J by 8 bases, with 12 bases between them. CDR1 GTSNPN and CDR2 SVGIG come from the germline V gene (reference sequence). The CDR3 totals 11 residues. CDR3 sequence (DNA): TGTGCCTGGGAACAAAAAAGGGGCTACACCTTC. Translating it yields CAWEQKRGYTF.

The V gene is TRBV21-1, the J gene TRBJ2-5; TRBD2 is the table's D call, not checked against the DNA. TRBV21-1 is deemed a pseudogene. The CDR3 length is 13 residues. CDR3: CAIPDWIQETQYF. CDR3 DNA sequence: TGTGCCATTCCGGACTGGATACAAGAGACCCAGTACTTC.

The CDR3 DNA follows: TGTGCCAGTAGTATTGGAGGGAGGAATTCACCCCTCCACTTT. It encodes CASSIGGRNSPLHF. The chain has TRBV19 and TRBJ1-6; D remains unclear. The V gene lost 3 bases and the J gene lost 7 bases, with 10 bases spanning the gap. The CDR3 runs 14 residues. The germline gives CDR1 LNHDA, CDR2 SQIVND (reference sequence).

In its sample, this clone was seen a few times. The CDR3 reads CASSSRGAAGYNEQFF. The CDR3 nucleotides are TGTGCCAGCTCATCAAGAGGGGCTGCTGGCTACAATGAGCAGTTCTTC. The chain recombines TRBV18 with TRBJ2-1; D is perhaps TRBD1 or TRBD2 (5 bases each). The germline V and J ends were trimmed by 5 bases and 3 bases, with 17 bases remaining between them. Looked up from germline, CDR1 is KGHSH and CDR2 is LQKENI. The CDR3 contains 16 residues.

J is TRBJ1-2 and V is TRBV19; 7 bases align to TRBD1. The V gene's germline CDR1 is LNHDA and CDR2 SQIVND (reference sequence). The ends lost 3 bases at V and 8 bases at J; junction bases unmatched: 6. This CDR3 region has 13 residues. The CDR3 DNA follows: TGTGCCAGTAGTATCACAGGGGAGGGCGGCTACACCTTC. Translated, it gives CASSITGEGGYTF.

The chain is built from TRBV9 and TRBJ2-6; 7 bases are shared with TRBD1. The germline CDR1 and CDR2 sequences are SGDLS and YYNGEE. V trimming: 2 bases; J trimming: 4 bases; junction bases outside the gene matches: 3. The CDR3 is made up of 15 amino acids. DNA of the CDR3: TGTGCCAGCAGCGTCACAGGGGCCGGGGCCAACGTCCTGACTTTC. Its protein product is CASSVTGAGANVLTF.

V and J are TRBV2 and TRBJ2-1; the D gene is possibly TRBD1 (6 bases). This CDR3 has 15 amino acids. V lost 2 bases to trimming and J lost 3 bases, with 11 bases between them. CDR1 is SNHLY, CDR2 FYNNEI, per germline. CDR3 nucleotides: TGTGCCAGCAGTGAACCCAGGGGTGGCTACAATGAGCAGTTCTTC. Its protein is CASSEPRGGYNEQFF.

The CDR3: CASSQELANTGELFF. CDR3 nucleotide sequence: TGCGCCAGCAGCCAAGAATTAGCTAACACCGGGGAGCTGTTTTTT. The gene calls are TRBV4-3 and TRBJ2-2; D is unclear. Per germline, CDR1 LGHNA and CDR2 YSLEER. The CDR3 runs 15 residues. V gave up 0 bases and J gave up 2 bases, with 7 bases separating them.

The sample holds a few counts of this clone. This rearrangement joins TRBV18 to TRBJ1-5; no reliable D call. The CDR3 sequence is 13 residues long. From germline, CDR1 is KGHSH and CDR2 LQKENI. V was cut by 2 bases and J by 12 bases, with 14 bases left in between. In DNA, the CDR3 is TGTGCCAGCTCACCATATGAAACTGTGCTCCAGCATTTT. It encodes CASSPYETVLQHF.

This chain connects TRBV28 to TRBJ1-5; D possibly corresponds to TRBD1 (5 bases). Trimming cost V 5 bases and J 7 bases, with 24 bases left between them. Germline CDR1 is MDHEN and CDR2 is SYDVKM. The CDR3 extends over 17 amino acids. The CDR3 bases are TGTGCCAGCAGTCACTCCACCAGGGTTGGACTATGGCAGCCCCAGCATTTT. This encodes CASSHSTRVGLWQPQHF.

V usage is TRBV19 and J usage is TRBJ1-3; D ambiguous. Germline lookup yields CDR1 LNHDA and CDR2 SQIVND (reference sequence). The CDR3 has 12 amino acids. Trimming pared 3 bases from V and 7 bases from J, leaving 7 bases between. CDR3 DNA: TGTGCCAGTAGTATTCCCTCCAACACCATATATTTT. Translation gives CASSIPSNTIYF.

The chain combines TRBV6-2 or TRBV6-3 with TRBJ1-5; no firm D call. V lost 0 bases to trimming and J lost 4 bases, with 10 bases between them. The CDR3 contains 15 residues. Germline CDR1 reads MNHEY; CDR2 reads SVGEGT. The CDR3 coding sequence is TGTGCCAGCAGTTACTCGGAAAGCGGGAATCAGCCCCAGCATTTT. Protein: CASSYSESGNQPQHF.

The chain recombines TRBV5-1 with TRBJ1-1, with no clear D. This CDR3 has 13 amino acids. Trimming shortened V by 5 bases and J by 5 bases, and 13 bases separated the two germline ends. Germline V CDR1 and CDR2: SGHRS, YFSETQ. CDR3 coding DNA: TGCGCCAGCAGTCTTGGGATAGGGACTGAAGCTTTCTTT. As protein: CASSLGIGTEAFF.

The rearrangement joins TRBV3-1 (or the pseudogene TRBV3-2) to TRBJ2-3; D is uncertain. V lost 4 bases and J 1 base, leaving 6 bases between the germline ends. Germline V CDR1 and CDR2: LGHDT, YNNKEL (reference sequence). The CDR3 length is 13 residues. The CDR3 here is CASSRAGTDTQYF. As DNA, the CDR3 is TGTGCCAGCAGCCGCGCCGGCACAGATACGCAGTATTTT.

The chain uses TRBV5-8 and TRBJ2-1; a weak D match, TRBD2 (6 bases). CDR1 and CDR2 (germline): SGHTS, YDEGEE. The CDR3 has 15 amino acids. V was clipped by 0 bases and J by 6 bases, with 13 bases between them. CDR3 residues: CASSLGLAGGNEQFF. CDR3 bases: TGTGCCAGCAGCTTGGGGCTAGCCGGGGGCAATGAGCAGTTCTTC.